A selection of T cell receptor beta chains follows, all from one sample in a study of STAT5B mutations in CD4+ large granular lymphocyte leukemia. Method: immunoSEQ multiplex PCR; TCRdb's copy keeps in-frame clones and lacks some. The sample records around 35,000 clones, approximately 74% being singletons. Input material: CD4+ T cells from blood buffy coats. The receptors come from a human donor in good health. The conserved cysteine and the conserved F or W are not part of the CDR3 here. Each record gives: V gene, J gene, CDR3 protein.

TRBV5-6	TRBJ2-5	ASSWGPVQETQY
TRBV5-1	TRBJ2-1	ASSPPSSGGYNEQF
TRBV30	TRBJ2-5	AWSLSGGVETQY
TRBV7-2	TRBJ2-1	ASSLGVAGSYNEQF
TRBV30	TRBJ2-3	AWSPKLGARGGAATDTQY
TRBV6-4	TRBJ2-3	ASSSGLSTDTQY
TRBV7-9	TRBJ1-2	ASRHTGASGGTGYT
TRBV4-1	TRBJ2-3	ASSRSGVAGGTDTQY
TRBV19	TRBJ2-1	ASSIWTSGRNEQF
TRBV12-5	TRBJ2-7	ASGLVLGLSYEQY
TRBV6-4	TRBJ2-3	ASSRGGGSTDTQY
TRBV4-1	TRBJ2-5	ASSPGQRQETQY
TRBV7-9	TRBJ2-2	ASSRGHGSEGELF
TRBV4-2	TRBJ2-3	ASSPRASGKPTDTQY
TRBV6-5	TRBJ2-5	ASRISRLGTETQY
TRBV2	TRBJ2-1	ASSQTSSYNEQF
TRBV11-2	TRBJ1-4	ASSPRRLLRTNEKLF
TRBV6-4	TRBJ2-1	ASSASQNNEQF
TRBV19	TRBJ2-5	ASSNREGETQY
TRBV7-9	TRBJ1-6	ASKDERRNSPLH
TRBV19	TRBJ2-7	ASSPYGGTSYEQY
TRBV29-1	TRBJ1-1	SVGTGGAGTEAF
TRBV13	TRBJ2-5	ASSPLGLAGQETQY
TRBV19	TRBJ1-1	ASSRTGGLNSEAF
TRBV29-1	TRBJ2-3	SVLGGLAESDTQY
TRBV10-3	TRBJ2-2	AISDPKSTSGGWNTGELF
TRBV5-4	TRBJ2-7	ASSATSGTPAYEQY
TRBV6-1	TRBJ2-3	ASMRRGGRDTQY
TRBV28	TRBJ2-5	ASSWGRSETQY
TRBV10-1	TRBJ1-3	ASSDGGHSGNTIY
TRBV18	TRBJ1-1	ASSANQGGEAF
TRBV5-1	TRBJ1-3	ASSLESAGNTIY
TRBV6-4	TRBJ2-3	ASRDTTDTQY
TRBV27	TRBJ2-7	ASSLSQGPYEQY
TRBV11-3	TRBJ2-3	ASSLGSSGGVTDTQY
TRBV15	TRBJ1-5	ATRGGSRGNQPQH
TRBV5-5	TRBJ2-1	ASSVYNEQF
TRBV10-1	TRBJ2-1	ASSGTVPYGNEQF
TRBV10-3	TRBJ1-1	AISDLGTGPMNTEAF
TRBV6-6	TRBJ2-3	ASSYAPQPTQY
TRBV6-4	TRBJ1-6	ASSEDRTNSPLH
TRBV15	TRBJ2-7	ATSRDLPGQGAYEQY
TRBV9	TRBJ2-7	ASSVASGTNYEQY
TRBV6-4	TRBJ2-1	ASSLRSQGVSEQF
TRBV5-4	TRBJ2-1	ASSTDRVDEQF
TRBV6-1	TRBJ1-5	ASSEMQPQH
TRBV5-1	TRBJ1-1	ASSQLQGPMNTEAF
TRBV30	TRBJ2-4	AWSVLPPRLAGLAKNIQY